The next 25 T cell receptor beta chains were all read from a single sample in a study of CD8 T cells in Susac syndrome. Roughly 0.45 to 1 ug RNA was reverse transcribed with random hexamers. Each CDR3 protein is one row after TCRdb ran MiXCR on the immunoSEQ multiplex PCR reads. Among fewer than 200,000 distinct CDR3 sequences listed, about 95% were seen once. Sequencing was done on a sample of CD8+ T cells from PBMCs. The source is a human donor with multiple sclerosis.

This chain joins TRBV5-4 and TRBJ2-7; TRBD1 aligns across 8 bases. Germline loops: CDR1 SGHNT, CDR2 YYREEE (reference sequence). The CDR3 runs 15 residues. With V trimmed by 2 bases and J by 2 bases, 6 bases remained unmatched. CDR3 bases: TGTGCCAGCAGCTTACCCGACAGGGGAACCTACGAGCAGTACTTC. Amino acid sequence: CASSLPDRGTYEQYF.

The chain combines TRBV3-1 with TRBJ1-1; TRBD1 matches 8 bases. The CDR3 spans 17 residues. Trimming took 3 bases from V and 1 from J; bases not matched to a gene: 10. Germline V gives CDR1 LGHDT, CDR2 YNNKEL (reference sequence). For the CDR3, the DNA is TGTGCCAGCAGCCACCCACGGGCAGGGGGCACGAACACTGAAGCTTTCTTT. Residues: CASSHPRAGGTNTEAFF.

J is TRBJ2-3 and V is TRBV28; tentatively, D is TRBD2 (6 bases). Germline-derived CDR1 and CDR2 are MDHEN and SYDVKM. This CDR3 region has 15 residues. Trimming removed 5 bases from V and 1 base from J, with 13 bases in between. The CDR3 loop is CASSLGLEGTDTQYF. CDR3 nucleotides: TGTGCCAGCAGTCTGGGACTCGAGGGCACAGATACGCAGTATTTT.

V usage is TRBV18 and J usage is TRBJ1-2, with no clear D. Trimming took off 0 bases at V and 3 bases at J, with 11 bases between the two ends. The CDR3 consists of 15 residues. Germline V gene lookup returns CDR1 KGHSH and CDR2 LQKENI. CDR3 bases: TGTGCCAGCTCACCACCGGGCGTACGCCACTATGGCTACACCTTC. Translated, it gives CASSPPGVRHYGYTF.

J is TRBJ2-1 and V is TRBV29-1, with D possibly being TRBD2 (6 bases). V lost 4 bases to trimming and J lost 0 bases, with 10 bases between them. This CDR3 is built from 14 residues. CDR1 and CDR2 (germline): SQVTM, ANQGSEA. This chain's CDR3 is CSVAGLNSYNEQFF. As DNA, the CDR3 is TGCAGCGTTGCGGGACTGAACTCCTACAATGAGCAGTTCTTC.

This chain uses TRBV5-1 with TRBJ1-1, with D possibly TRBD1 on 6 matching bases. Germline assignment: CDR1 SGHRS and CDR2 YFSETQ. There are 14 residues in the CDR3. Trimming took 3 bases from V and 0 from J, leaving 9 bases between them. CDR3 bases: TGCGCCAGCAGCTGGGACACCATGAACACTGAAGCTTTCTTT. This encodes CASSWDTMNTEAFF.

The rearrangement links TRBV27 to TRBJ1-1; no clear D gene. CDR1 and CDR2 (germline): MNHEY, SMNVEV (reference sequence). With 6 bases removed from V and 0 bases from J, the gap between germline ends came to 17 bases. The CDR3 is 16 residues long. CDR3 bases: TGTGCCAGCAGCCCGGTGGGCAGTCCAATGAACACTGAAGCTTTCTTT. Encoded protein: CASSPVGSPMNTEAFF.

This chain uses TRBV25-1 with TRBJ2-1; possibly TRBD2 for D (6 bases). The CDR3 has 13 amino acids. The germline gives CDR1 MGHDK, CDR2 SYGVNS. V was pared by 8 bases and J by 5 bases, with 13 bases between. The CDR3 nucleotides are TGTGCCAGCGTGGTGGGAGGCGACAATGAGCAGTTCTTC. Its translation: CASVVGGDNEQFF.

This chain links TRBV7-9 with TRBJ2-7, with a tentative D call TRBD2 (5 bases). The V gene lost 8 bases and the J gene lost 6 bases, with 20 bases spanning the gap. CDR3 size: 14 residues. CDR1 is SEHNR and CDR2 is FQNEAQ in the germline V gene (reference sequence). CDR3 residues: CASRRPGRAGEQYF. The DNA for the CDR3 is TGTGCCAGCCGCCGACCAGGACGCGCGGGCGAGCAGTACTTC.

This chain uses TRBV20-1 with TRBJ2-1; 7 bases are a match to TRBD1. Per germline, CDR1 DFQATT and CDR2 SNEGSKA (reference sequence). CDR3 length: 13 residues. V lost 6 bases, J lost 9 bases, and 11 bases stayed unmatched. The CDR3: CSAVTGDWGEQFF. The CDR3 nucleotides read TGCAGTGCCGTAACAGGGGATTGGGGTGAGCAGTTCTTC.

This rearrangement joins TRBV28 to TRBJ2-5, with D perhaps matching TRBD1 (5 bases). The ends were cut back, 3 bases at V and 2 bases at J, with 10 bases in the middle. This CDR3 has 14 residues. Germline V CDR1 and CDR2: MDHEN, SYDVKM. CDR3 region: CASSLETAQETQYF. DNA for the CDR3: TGTGCCAGCAGTTTGGAGACAGCACAAGAGACCCAGTACTTC.

This clonotype was seen a single time. CDR3 amino acids: CASSAGTGVSGELFF. CDR3 nucleotides: TGCGCCAGCAGCGCCGGGACAGGAGTATCCGGGGAGCTGTTTTTT. The chain employs TRBV5-1 and TRBJ2-2; 8 bases are shared with TRBD1. The CDR3 covers 15 residues. Germline CDR1 reads SGHRS; CDR2 reads YFSETQ. V trimming: 4 bases; J trimming: 6 bases; junction bases outside the gene matches: 8.

The V gene is TRBV7-8, the J gene TRBJ2-1; 15 bases map to TRBD2. V shed 3 bases, J shed 6 bases, and the junction held 3 bases outside the gene matches. The CDR3 runs 16 residues. Looked up from germline, CDR1 is SGHVS and CDR2 is FQNEAQ. The CDR3 spells CASSLGTSGRFNEQFF. For the CDR3, the DNA is TGTGCCAGCAGCTTGGGGACTAGCGGGAGGTTCAATGAGCAGTTCTTC.

V usage is TRBV15 and J usage is TRBJ2-7; maybe TRBD2 (5 bases). CDR1 is LNHNV, CDR2 YYDKDF, per germline (reference sequence). CDR3 length: 14 amino acids. V lost 5 bases to trimming and J lost 0 bases, with 11 bases between them. The CDR3 is CATSGGISSYEQYF. In DNA form, the CDR3 reads TGTGCCACCAGCGGAGGAATAAGCTCCTACGAGCAGTACTTC.

The rearrangement uses TRBV28 and TRBJ2-1; D possibly corresponds to TRBD2 (6 bases). Trimming cost V 4 bases and J 6 bases, with 19 bases left between them. Germline V gene sequence: CDR1 MDHEN, CDR2 SYDVKM. There are 16 residues in the CDR3. Here the CDR3 DNA reads TGTGCCAGCAGTTCGACGAGGGATCCGGGAGCCAATGAGCAGTTCTTC. The encoded protein is CASSSTRDPGANEQFF.

The rearrangement uses TRBV9 and TRBJ1-6; the D gene is possibly TRBD1 (5 bases). The CDR3 runs to 15 residues. Germline lookup yields CDR1 SGDLS and CDR2 YYNGEE. Trimming took 0 bases from V and 8 from J, leaving 12 bases between them. In DNA form, the CDR3 reads TGTGCCAGCAGCGTAGTAGGGGTAAAAGATTCACCCCTCCACTTT. Protein sequence: CASSVVGVKDSPLHF.

The count of this clonotype is one. The chain has TRBV7-2 and TRBJ2-1; possibly TRBD2 for D (5 bases). Trimming cost V 1 base and J 9 bases, with 7 bases left between them. The CDR3 spans 12 residues. The V gene's germline CDR1 is SGHTA and CDR2 FQGNSA. CDR3 in DNA: TGTGCCAGCAGCTTAGTCGAGGGTGAGCAGTTCTTC. Its translation: CASSLVEGEQFF.

V gene TRBV5-1 combines with J gene TRBJ2-1; no definite D call. The CDR3 is 15 residues long. Per the germline V gene, CDR1 is SGHRS and CDR2 is YFSETQ. V was shortened by 3 bases and J by 0 bases, with 10 bases between the two germline ends. CDR3 sequence: CASSSPASSYNEQFF. The CDR3 DNA sequence: TGCGCCAGCAGCTCCCCGGCCAGCTCCTACAATGAGCAGTTCTTC.

This rearrangement joins TRBV7-9 to TRBJ2-5, with D possibly being TRBD1 or TRBD2 (5 bases each). The CDR3 has 16 residues. Trimming stripped 5 bases from V and 1 base from J, with 17 bases between. Germline CDR1 and CDR2: SEHNR and FQNEAQ (reference sequence). The CDR3 DNA reads as TGTGCCAGCAGCCCACAGGTTGGGCTAGCCCAAGAGACCCAGTACTTC. The encoded protein is CASSPQVGLAQETQYF.

This chain uses TRBV20-1 with TRBJ2-7, with TRBD1 matching over 7 bases. J was trimmed by 3 bases and V by 5 bases; bases with no gene match: 7. The germline CDR1 and CDR2 sequences are DFQATT and SNEGSKA (reference sequence). This CDR3 is built from 13 residues. CDR3 loop: CSADSTGNYEQYF. In DNA form, the CDR3 reads TGCAGTGCTGATTCGACAGGGAACTACGAGCAGTACTTC.

This chain uses TRBV5-1 with TRBJ1-1; D remains ambiguous. The CDR3 is 15 residues long. V was cut by 0 bases and J by 1 base, with 10 bases left in between. Per germline, CDR1 SGHRS and CDR2 YFSETQ. Here the CDR3 reads CASSLVGGSNTEAFF. The CDR3 DNA is TGCGCCAGCAGCTTGGTGGGCGGTTCGAACACTGAAGCTTTCTTT.

This chain connects TRBV19 to TRBJ1-2; D is uncertain. The CDR3 has 11 amino acids. The ends were cut back, 9 bases at V and 4 bases at J, with 9 bases in the middle. Per the germline V gene, CDR1 is LNHDA and CDR2 is SQIVND (reference sequence). The CDR3: CARPCGYGYTF. The CDR3 region has the DNA TGTGCCAGGCCCTGTGGCTATGGCTACACCTTC. The variable domain in full, with the rest retrieved from reference TRBV19 and TRBJ1-2, is DGGITQSPKYLFRKEGQNVTLSCEQNLNHDAMYWYRQDPGQGLRLIYYSQIVNDFQKGDIAEGYSVSREKKESFPLTVTSAQKNPTAFYLCARPCGYGYTFGSGTRLTVV.

The chain carries TRBV9 and TRBJ2-7, with a tentative D call TRBD2 (5 bases). V was cut by 4 bases and J by 5 bases, with 16 bases left in between. The CDR3 sequence is 14 residues long. CDR1 SGDLS and CDR2 YYNGEE come from the germline V gene. In nucleotides, the CDR3 is TGTGCCAGCAGCCCGTCGGGATCCCGGAACGAGCAGTACTTC. Translated: CASSPSGSRNEQYF.

The chain uses TRBV20-1 and TRBJ2-4, with a weak D call TRBD2 (6 bases). Germline lookup yields CDR1 DFQATT and CDR2 SNEGSKA (reference sequence). The CDR3 contains 17 residues. V lost 6 bases, J lost 1 base, and 22 bases lay in between. The CDR3 region is CSAMWGEGVGAKNIQYF. The DNA for the CDR3 is TGCAGTGCCATGTGGGGGGAAGGAGTTGGGGCCAAAAACATTCAGTACTTC.

The chain employs TRBV14 and TRBJ2-3; 8 nucleotides align to TRBD2. Germline CDR1 reads SGHDN; CDR2 reads FVKESK. This CDR3 has 15 amino acids. The V and J ends lost 3 bases and 6 bases, in that order; junction bases with no gene match: 8. The CDR3 coding sequence is TGTGCCAGCAGCCACCCGGGACTAGTATGGGATACGCAGTATTTT. It is translated as CASSHPGLVWDTQYF.